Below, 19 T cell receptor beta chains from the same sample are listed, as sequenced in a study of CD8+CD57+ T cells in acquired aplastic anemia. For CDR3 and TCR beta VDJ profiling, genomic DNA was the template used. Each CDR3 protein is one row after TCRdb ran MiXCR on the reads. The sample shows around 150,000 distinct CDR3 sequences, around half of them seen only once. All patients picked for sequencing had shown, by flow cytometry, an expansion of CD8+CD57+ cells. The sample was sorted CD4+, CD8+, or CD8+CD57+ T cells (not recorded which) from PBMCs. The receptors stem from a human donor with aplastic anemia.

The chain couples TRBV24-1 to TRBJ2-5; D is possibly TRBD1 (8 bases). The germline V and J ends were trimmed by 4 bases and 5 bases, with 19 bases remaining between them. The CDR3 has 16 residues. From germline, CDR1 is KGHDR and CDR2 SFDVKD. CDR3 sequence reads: CATSDPMDREGETQYF. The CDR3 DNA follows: TGTGCCACCAGTGACCCTATGGACAGGGAGGGTGAGACCCAGTACTTC.

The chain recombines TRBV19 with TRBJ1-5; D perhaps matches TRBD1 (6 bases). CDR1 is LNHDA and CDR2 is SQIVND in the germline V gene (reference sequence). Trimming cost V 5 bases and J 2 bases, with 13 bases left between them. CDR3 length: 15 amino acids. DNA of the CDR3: TGTGCCAGTAGTGCAGGGGCGATTGGCAATCAGCCCCAGCATTTT. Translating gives CASSAGAIGNQPQHF.

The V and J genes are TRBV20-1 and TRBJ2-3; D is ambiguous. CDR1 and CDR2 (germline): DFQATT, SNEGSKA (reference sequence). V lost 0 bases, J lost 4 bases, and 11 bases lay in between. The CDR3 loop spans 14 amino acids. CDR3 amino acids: CSARDQGSADTQYF. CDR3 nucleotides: TGCAGTGCTAGAGATCAAGGCAGCGCAGATACGCAGTATTTT.

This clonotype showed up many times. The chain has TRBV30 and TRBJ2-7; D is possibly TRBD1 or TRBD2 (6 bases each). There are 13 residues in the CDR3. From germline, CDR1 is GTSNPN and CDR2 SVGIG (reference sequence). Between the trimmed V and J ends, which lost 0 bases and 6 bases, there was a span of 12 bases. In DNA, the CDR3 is TGTGCCTGGAGTGTCGGGGGCGCATCCGAGCAGTACTTC. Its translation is CAWSVGGASEQYF.

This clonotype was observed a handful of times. The CDR3 DNA sequence: TGTGCCTGGGAACGGGTGCTAGCGGCTTACAATGAGCAGTTCTTC. Translating it yields CAWERVLAAYNEQFF. V and J are TRBV30 and TRBJ2-1, with 7 bases that match TRBD2. Per the germline V gene, CDR1 is GTSNPN and CDR2 is SVGIG (reference sequence). Unmatched junction bases numbered 11, after V lost 5 bases and J lost 4 bases. The CDR3 spans 15 residues.

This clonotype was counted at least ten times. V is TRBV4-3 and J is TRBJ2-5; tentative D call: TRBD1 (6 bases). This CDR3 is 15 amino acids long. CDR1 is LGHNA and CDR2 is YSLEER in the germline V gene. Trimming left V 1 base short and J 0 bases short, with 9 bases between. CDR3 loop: CASSQGGDNQETQYF. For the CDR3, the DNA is TGCGCCAGCAGCCAAGGTGGGGACAACCAAGAGACCCAGTACTTC.

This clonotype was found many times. The CDR3 loop reads CASSPDPGGTEAFF. The CDR3 DNA reads TGCGCCAGCAGCCCGGATCCAGGGGGCACTGAAGCTTTCTTT. The chain is built from TRBV4-3 and TRBJ1-1; the match to TRBD1 covers 7 bases. The CDR3 totals 14 residues. From germline, CDR1 is LGHNA and CDR2 YSLEER. J lost 4 bases, V lost 4 bases, and 6 bases had no gene match.

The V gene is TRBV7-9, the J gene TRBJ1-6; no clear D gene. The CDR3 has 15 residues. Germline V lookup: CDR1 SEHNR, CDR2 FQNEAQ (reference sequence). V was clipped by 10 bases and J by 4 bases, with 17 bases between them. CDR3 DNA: TGTGCCACCTTCCCCCAGGAGATATATAATTCACCCCTCCACTTT. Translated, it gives CATFPQEIYNSPLHF.

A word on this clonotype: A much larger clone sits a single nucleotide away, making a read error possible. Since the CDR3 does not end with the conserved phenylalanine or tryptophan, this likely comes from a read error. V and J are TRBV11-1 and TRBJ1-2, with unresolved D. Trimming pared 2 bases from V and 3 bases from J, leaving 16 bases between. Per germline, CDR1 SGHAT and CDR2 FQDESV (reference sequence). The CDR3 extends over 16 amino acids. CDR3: CASSLPPDLRDYGYTL. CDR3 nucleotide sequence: TGTGCCAGCAGCTTACCCCCGGACTTAAGGGACTATGGCTACACCCTC.

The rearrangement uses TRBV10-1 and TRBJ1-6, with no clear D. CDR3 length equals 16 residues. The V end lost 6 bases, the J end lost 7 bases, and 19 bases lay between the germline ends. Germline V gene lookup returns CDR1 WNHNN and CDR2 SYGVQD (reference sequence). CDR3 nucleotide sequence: TGCGCCAGCAGCCGGAGGCCACGGGGTGGAAATTCACCCCTCCACTTT. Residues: CASSRRPRGGNSPLHF.

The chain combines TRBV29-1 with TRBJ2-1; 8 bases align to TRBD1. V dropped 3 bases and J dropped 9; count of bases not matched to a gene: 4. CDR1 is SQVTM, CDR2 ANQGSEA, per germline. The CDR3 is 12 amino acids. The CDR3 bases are TGCAGCGTTGAGGCAGGGGGCAGTGAGCAGTTCTTC. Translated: CSVEAGGSEQFF.

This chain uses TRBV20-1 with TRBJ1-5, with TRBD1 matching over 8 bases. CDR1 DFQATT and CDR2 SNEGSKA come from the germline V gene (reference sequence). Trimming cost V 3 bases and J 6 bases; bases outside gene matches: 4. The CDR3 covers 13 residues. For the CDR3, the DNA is TGCAGTGCTAGTCGCGGACAGGGTCAGCCCCAGCATTTT. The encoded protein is CSASRGQGQPQHF.

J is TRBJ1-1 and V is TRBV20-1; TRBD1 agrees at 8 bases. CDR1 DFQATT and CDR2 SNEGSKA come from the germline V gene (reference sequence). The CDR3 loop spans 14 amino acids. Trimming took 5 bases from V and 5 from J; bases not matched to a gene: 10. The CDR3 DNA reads TGCAGTGCTCCCAAACAGGGGGGTTGGACTGAAGCTTTCTTT. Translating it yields CSAPKQGGWTEAFF.

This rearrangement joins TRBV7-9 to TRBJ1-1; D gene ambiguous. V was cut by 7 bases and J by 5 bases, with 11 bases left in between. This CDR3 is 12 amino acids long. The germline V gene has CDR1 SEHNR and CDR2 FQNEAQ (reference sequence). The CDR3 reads CASTSFRTEAFF. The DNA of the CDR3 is TGTGCCAGCACCTCGTTTCGGACTGAAGCTTTCTTT.

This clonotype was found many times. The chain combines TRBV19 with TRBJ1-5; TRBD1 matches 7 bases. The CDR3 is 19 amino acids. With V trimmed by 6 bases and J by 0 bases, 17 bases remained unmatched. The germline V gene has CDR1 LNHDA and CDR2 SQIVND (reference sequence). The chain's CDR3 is CASSYITGTDSFSNQPQHF. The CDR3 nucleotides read TGTGCCAGTAGCTATATAACCGGGACAGACTCTTTTAGCAATCAGCCCCAGCATTTT.

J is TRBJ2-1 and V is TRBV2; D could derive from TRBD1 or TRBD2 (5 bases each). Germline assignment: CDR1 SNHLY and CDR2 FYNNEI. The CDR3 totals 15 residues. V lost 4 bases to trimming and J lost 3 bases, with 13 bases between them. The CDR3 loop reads CASSGGAGDYNEQFF. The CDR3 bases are TGTGCCAGCAGTGGAGGGGCCGGGGACTACAATGAGCAGTTCTTC.

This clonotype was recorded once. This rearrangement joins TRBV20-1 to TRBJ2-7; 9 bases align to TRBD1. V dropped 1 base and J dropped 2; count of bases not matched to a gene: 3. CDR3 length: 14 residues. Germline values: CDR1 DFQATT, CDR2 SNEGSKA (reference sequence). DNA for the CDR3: TGCAGTGCTAGAGGGGACAGGGCCCCCTACGAGCAGTACTTC. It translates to CSARGDRAPYEQYF.

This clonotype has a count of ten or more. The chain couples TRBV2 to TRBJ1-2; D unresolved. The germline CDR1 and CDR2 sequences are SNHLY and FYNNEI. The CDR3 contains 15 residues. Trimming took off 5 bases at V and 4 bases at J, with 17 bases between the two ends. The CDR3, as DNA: TGTGCCAGCAGTCCGTGGCGCGATATGGGCTATGGCTACACCTTC. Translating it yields CASSPWRDMGYGYTF. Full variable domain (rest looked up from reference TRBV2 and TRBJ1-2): EPEVTQTPSHQVTQMGQEVILRCVPISNHLYFYWYRQILGQKVEFLVSFYNNEISEKSEIFDDQFSVERPDGSNFTLKIRSTKLEDSAMYFCASSPWRDMGYGYTFGSGTRLTVV.

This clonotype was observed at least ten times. The CDR3 region has the DNA TGTGCCAGTAGTATAGCCCTAAACAGTGTGCCGAGGAGCACTGAAGCTTTCTTT. This gives the protein CASSIALNSVPRSTEAFF. The rearrangement uses TRBV19 and TRBJ1-1; D not certain. The CDR3 runs 18 residues. CDR1 LNHDA and CDR2 SQIVND come from the germline V gene (reference sequence). The V gene lost 1 base and the J gene lost 4 bases, with 22 bases spanning the gap.